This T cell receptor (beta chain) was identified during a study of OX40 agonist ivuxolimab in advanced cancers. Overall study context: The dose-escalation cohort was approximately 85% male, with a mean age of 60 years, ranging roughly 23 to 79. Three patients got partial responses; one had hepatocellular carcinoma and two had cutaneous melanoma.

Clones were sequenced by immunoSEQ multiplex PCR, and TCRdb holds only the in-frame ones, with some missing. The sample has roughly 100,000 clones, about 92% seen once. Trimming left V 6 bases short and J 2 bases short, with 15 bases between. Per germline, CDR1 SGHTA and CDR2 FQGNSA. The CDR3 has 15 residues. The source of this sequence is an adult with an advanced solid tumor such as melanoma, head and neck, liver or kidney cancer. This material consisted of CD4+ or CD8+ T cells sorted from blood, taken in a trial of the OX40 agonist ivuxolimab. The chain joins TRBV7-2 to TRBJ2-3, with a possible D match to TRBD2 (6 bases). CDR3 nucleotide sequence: TGTGCCAGCAGTAAACCGGGACTCAACACAGATACGCAGTATTTT. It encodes CASSKPGLNTDTQYF.